This T cell receptor beta chain appears in the sequencing data of a study of T cells in localized non-small cell lung cancer. Study-level points and caveats: With higher T cell density in blood came longer overall survival. In adjacent lung, a median around 50 of the top 100 tumor clones were found. There was higher T cell clonality in uninvolved adjacent lung than in tumor, and it was highest there.

Sequencing was performed with immunoSEQ multiplex PCR; in TCRdb, only in-frame clones are kept and a portion is missing. The table lists 60,000 to 85,000 clones, roughly 90% of them singletons. The CDR3 totals 14 residues. The V segment lost 4 bases and the J segment 3 bases; nucleotides outside the gene matches: 4. From germline, CDR1 is ENHRY and CDR2 SYGVKD. Worth noting for this clone: Its cognate antigen is unknown.

This specimen consisted of peripheral blood, obtained before any cancer treatment. The source is a male donor older than 55 with stage III squamous cell lung carcinoma. This chain connects TRBV10-3 to TRBJ1-2, with 8 nucleotides matching TRBD1. The chain's CDR3 is CAISADRGDYGYTF. CDR3 bases: TGTGCCATCAGTGCTGACAGGGGCGACTATGGCTACACCTTC.